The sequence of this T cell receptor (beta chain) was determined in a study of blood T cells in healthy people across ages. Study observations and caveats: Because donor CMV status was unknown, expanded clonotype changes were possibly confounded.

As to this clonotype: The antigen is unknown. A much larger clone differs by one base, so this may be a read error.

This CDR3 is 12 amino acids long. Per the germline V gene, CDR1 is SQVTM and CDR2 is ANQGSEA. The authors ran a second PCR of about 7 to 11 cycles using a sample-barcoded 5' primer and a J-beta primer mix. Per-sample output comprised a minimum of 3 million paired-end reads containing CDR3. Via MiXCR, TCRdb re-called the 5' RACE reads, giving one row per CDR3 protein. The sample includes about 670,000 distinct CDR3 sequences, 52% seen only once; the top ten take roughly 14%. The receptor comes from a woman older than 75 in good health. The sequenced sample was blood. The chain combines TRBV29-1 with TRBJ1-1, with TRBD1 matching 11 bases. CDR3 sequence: CIVGQGATEAFF. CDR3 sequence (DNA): TGCATCGTAGGACAGGGGGCCACTGAAGCTTTCTTT.